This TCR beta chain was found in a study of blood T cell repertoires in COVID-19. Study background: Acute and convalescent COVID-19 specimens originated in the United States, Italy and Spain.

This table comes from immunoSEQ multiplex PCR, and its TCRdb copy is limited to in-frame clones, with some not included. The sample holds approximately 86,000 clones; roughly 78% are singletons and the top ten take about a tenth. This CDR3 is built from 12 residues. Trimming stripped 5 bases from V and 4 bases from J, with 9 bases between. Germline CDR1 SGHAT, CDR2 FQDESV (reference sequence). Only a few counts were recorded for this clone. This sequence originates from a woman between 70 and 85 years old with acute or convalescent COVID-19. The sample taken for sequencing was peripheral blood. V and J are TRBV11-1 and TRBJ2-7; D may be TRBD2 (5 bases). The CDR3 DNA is TGTGCCAGCAGCCTTATAGCGTACGAGCAGTACTTC. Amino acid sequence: CASSLIAYEQYF. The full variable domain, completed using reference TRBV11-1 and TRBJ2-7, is EAEVAQSPRYKITEKSQAVAFWCDPISGHATLYWYRQILGQGPELLVQFQDESVVDDSQLPKDRFSAERLKGVDSTLKIQPAELGDSAMYLCASSLIAYEQYFGPGTRLTVT.